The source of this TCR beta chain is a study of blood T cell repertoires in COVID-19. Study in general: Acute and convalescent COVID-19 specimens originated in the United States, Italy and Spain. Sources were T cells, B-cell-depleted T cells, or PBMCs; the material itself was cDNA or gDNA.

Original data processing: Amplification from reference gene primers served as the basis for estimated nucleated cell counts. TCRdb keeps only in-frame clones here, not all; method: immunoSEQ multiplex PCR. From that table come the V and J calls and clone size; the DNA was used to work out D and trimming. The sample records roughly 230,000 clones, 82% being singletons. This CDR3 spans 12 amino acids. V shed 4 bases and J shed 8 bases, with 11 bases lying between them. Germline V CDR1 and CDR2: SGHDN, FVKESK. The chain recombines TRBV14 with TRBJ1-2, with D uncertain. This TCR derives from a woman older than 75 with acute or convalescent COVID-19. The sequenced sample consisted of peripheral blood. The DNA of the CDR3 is TGTGCCAGCAGCCTCGGATCGGAGGGCTACACCTTC. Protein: CASSLGSEGYTF.